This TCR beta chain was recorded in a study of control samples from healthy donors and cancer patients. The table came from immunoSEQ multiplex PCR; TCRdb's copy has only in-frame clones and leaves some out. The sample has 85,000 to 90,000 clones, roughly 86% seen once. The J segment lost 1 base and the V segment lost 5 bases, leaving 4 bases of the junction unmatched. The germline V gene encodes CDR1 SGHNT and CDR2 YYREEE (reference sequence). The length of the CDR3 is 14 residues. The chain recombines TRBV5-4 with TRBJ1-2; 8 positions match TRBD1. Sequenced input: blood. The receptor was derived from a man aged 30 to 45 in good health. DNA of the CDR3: TGTGCCAGCAGTTTCAGGGGGCTTAACTATGGCTACACCTTC. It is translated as CASSFRGLNYGYTF.